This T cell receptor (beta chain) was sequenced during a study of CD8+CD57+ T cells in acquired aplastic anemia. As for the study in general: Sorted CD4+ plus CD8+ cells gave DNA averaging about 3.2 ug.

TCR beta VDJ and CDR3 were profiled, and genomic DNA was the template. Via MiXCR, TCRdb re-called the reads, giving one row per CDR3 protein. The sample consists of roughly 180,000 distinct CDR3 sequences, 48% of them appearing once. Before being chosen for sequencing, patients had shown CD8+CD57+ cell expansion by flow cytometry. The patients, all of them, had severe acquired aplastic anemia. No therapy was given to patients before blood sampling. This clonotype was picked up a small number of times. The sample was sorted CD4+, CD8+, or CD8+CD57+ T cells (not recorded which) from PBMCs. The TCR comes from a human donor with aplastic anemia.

The CDR3 DNA reads as TGTGCCAGCTCACCACCGTCGGGACAGGGAACTGGAAACACCATATATTTT. Its translation is CASSPPSGQGTGNTIYF. J is TRBJ1-3 and V is TRBV18, with TRBD1 matching 9 bases. The CDR3 contains 17 residues. The V gene end was trimmed by 0 bases and the J gene end by 2 bases; junction bases not matched to a gene: 5. CDR1 and CDR2 (germline): KGHSH, LQKENI. Supplemented by reference TRBV18 and TRBJ1-3, the full variable domain reads NAGVMQNPRHLVRRRGQEARLRCSPMKGHSHVYWYRQLPEEGLKFMVYLQKENIIDESGMPKERFSAEFPKEGPSILRIQQVVRGDSAAYFCASSPPSGQGTGNTIYFGEGSWLTVV.